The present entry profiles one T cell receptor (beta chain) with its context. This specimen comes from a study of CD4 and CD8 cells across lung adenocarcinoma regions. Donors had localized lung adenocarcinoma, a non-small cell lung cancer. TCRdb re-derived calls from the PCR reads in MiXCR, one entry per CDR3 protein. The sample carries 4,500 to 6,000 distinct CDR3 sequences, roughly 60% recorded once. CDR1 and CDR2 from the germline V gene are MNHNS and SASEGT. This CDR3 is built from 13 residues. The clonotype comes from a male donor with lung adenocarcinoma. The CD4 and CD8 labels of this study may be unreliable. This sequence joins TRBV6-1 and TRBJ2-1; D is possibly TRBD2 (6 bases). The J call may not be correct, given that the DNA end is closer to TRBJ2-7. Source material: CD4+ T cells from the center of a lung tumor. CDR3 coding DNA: TGTGCCACCTCTACCGTCTCCGGAGGGAAGCAGTACTTC. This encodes CATSTVSGGKQYF.